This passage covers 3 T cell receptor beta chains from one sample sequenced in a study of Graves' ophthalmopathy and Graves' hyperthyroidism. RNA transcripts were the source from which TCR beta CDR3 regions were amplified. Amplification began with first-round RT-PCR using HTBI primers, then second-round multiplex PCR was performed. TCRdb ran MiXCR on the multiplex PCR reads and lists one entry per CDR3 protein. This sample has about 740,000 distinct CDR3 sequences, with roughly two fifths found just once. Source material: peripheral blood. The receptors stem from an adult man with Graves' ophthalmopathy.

This chain's CDR3 is CASSLGRQSMNTEAFF. The CDR3 DNA reads TGCGCCAGCAGCTTGGGCCGACAGTCCATGAACACTGAAGCTTTCTTT. The chain couples TRBV5-1 to TRBJ1-1; D is possibly TRBD1 (5 bases). Germline lookup yields CDR1 SGHRS and CDR2 YFSETQ. V was trimmed by 0 bases and J by 0 bases, leaving 12 bases between them. The CDR3 consists of 16 residues.

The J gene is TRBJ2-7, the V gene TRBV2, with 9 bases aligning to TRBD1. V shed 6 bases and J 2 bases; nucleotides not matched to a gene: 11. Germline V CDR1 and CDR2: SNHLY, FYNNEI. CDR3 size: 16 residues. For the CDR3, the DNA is TGTGCCAGCAGAGGGACAGGGACTAATACCCCCTACGAGCAGTACTTC. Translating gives CASRGTGTNTPYEQYF.

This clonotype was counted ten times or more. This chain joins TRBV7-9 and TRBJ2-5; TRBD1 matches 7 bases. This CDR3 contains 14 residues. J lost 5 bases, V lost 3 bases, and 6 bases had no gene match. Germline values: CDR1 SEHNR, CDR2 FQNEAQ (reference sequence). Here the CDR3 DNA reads TGTGCCAGCAGCTTCTACAGGGGCGGGGAGACCCAGTACTTC. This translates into CASSFYRGGETQYF.